This T cell receptor (beta chain) derives from a study of beta chain features in type 1 diabetes. One heparinised draw of blood, averaging roughly 110 mL, came from each donor. Isolation of CD4+ naive, central memory, regulatory and stem cell-like memory cells was achieved by sorting via CD45RO/CCR7/CD25/CD127/CD95/CD27. Expressed TCRB transcripts were sequenced because the entire RNA isolate underwent reverse transcription. Libraries were prepared by immunoSEQ multiplex PCR; TCRdb keeps only in-frame clonotypes and omits some of them. The sample yields hundreds of thousands of clones, around an eighth seen once. V lost 5 bases and J lost 4; bases outside the gene matches: 7. This CDR3 comprises 15 residues. Germline V gene sequence: CDR1 MNHNY, CDR2 SVGAGI (reference sequence). This clone was recorded a few times. Its target is not known. Study-wide findings and caveats: Cells expressing TCR highly could be over-represented by cDNA sequencing. Type 1 diabetes patients showed a moderate but significant shortening of TCRB CDR3s in all four CD4+ subsets.

The TCR originated in a woman younger than 30 with type 1 diabetes. V gene TRBV6-6 combines with J gene TRBJ2-1; 8 positions match TRBD2. The sequenced material came from naive CD4+ T cells from blood. DNA of the CDR3: TGTGCCAGCAGTGACACTAGCGGAGTTTACAATGAGCAGTTCTTC. Protein sequence: CASSDTSGVYNEQFF.